This TCR beta chain was captured by sequencing in a study of cytomegalovirus exposure and HLA in healthy donors. Study-level points and caveats: Roughly uniform depth of sequencing across donors was assumed in presence/absence analyses. An analysis was carried out later, and it reportedly showed fewer N-insertions in an Asian-associated ancestry cluster than the approximately 700-donor mean. For TCR beta chains, V- and J-gene trimming was later linked to a missense DCLRE1C variant.

V lost 0 bases to trimming and J lost 2 bases, with 8 bases between them. The CDR3 has 14 amino acids. The germline V gene encodes CDR1 KGHSH and CDR2 LQKENI. The PCR contained 60 Vbeta and 13 Jbeta primers. Generated by immunoSEQ multiplex PCR, the TCRdb table keeps only in-frame clones and is missing some. Of some 170,000 clones detected, 75% to 85% appear once; the ten largest clones hold approximately 2.1%. Notes on this clone: Its antigen is not known. This sample also contains other DNA sequences that code for the same CDR3.

The specimen sequenced was PBMCs. This sequence joins TRBV18 and TRBJ2-7; perhaps TRBD1 as D (5 bases). This receptor was taken from a woman aged 18-30 years in good health and CMV-seronegative. In DNA, the CDR3 is TGTGCCAGCTCACCACCGCAGGGTCCCTACGAGCAGTACTTC. It codes for CASSPPQGPYEQYF.